One sample yielded the 31 T cell receptor beta chains listed below, sequenced in a study of blood T cell repertoires in COVID-19. TCRdb keeps only in-frame clones here, not all; method: immunoSEQ multiplex PCR. Of about 50,000 clones listed, approximately 86% are singletons. The source material was PBMCs or T cells enriched from blood (not recorded which). The receptors originated from a woman aged 45-65 years who had recovered from COVID-19.

J is TRBJ1-4 and V is TRBV30; 8 bases match TRBD1. The V and J ends lost 5 bases and 8 bases, in that order; junction bases with no gene match: 4. The germline V gene has CDR1 GTSNPN and CDR2 SVGIG (reference sequence). The CDR3 contains 12 residues. CDR3 in amino acids: CAWGQGLEKLFF. CDR3 nucleotides: TGTGCCTGGGGACAGGGTTTGGAAAAACTGTTTTTT.

This sequence joins TRBV21-1 and TRBJ1-4. TRBV21-1 is classified as a pseudogene. This CDR3 region has 15 residues. CDR3 loop: CASSKVLGLREKLFF. The CDR3 nucleotides read TGTGCCAGCAGCAAAGTTCTGGGACTGCGCGAAAAACTGTTTTTT.

This clone was observed once. This sequence joins TRBV18 and TRBJ2-5, with 9 bases identical to TRBD1. From germline, CDR1 is KGHSH and CDR2 LQKENI. With V trimmed by 4 bases and J by 4 bases, 1 base remained unmatched. The CDR3 length is 13 residues. CDR3 residues: CASSQTGGETQYF. The CDR3 DNA is TGTGCCAGCTCACAGACAGGGGGAGAGACCCAGTACTTC.

V and J are TRBV7-2 and TRBJ2-2; D might be TRBD1 (6 bases). The V and J ends lost 4 bases and 5 bases respectively, with 17 bases between them. In germline, CDR1 is SGHTA, CDR2 FQGNSA. There are 16 residues in the CDR3. CDR3 coding DNA: TGTGCCAGCAGCTCGGATGAGGGGGTGCAAACCGGGGAGCTGTTTTTT. Translation gives CASSSDEGVQTGELFF.

This chain joins TRBV5-1 and TRBJ2-1, with TRBD2 matching 9 bases. Looked up from germline, CDR1 is SGHRS and CDR2 is YFSETQ. Unmatched junction bases numbered 12, after V lost 4 bases and J lost 10 bases. The CDR3 is made up of 15 amino acids. The CDR3 DNA sequence: TGCGCCAGCAGCGACGGGACTAGCTCTTTCCAGGAGCAGTTCTTC. It specifies CASSDGTSSFQEQFF.

In DNA form, the CDR3 reads TGTGCCACCAGTGATTCGACAGTTTCTGACACCGGGGAGCTGTTTTTT. It is translated as CATSDSTVSDTGELFF. The V call is TRBV24-1, the J call TRBJ2-2; TRBD1 is a possible D gene (5 bases). The length of the CDR3 is 16 residues. Trimming left V 2 bases short and J 3 bases short, with 12 bases between. The germline V gene encodes CDR1 KGHDR and CDR2 SFDVKD.

The chain employs TRBV7-2 and TRBJ2-5, with TRBD2 as a possible D gene (6 bases). The CDR3 totals 11 residues. Trimming stripped 3 bases from V and 12 bases from J, with 11 bases between. In germline, CDR1 is SGHTA, CDR2 FQGNSA. The CDR3 loop reads CASSLGGVKYF. CDR3 nucleotides: TGTGCCAGCAGCTTGGGCGGGGTTAAGTACTTC.

The V gene is TRBV7-2, the J gene TRBJ2-7, with TRBD2 matching over 12 bases. This CDR3 has 18 residues. CDR1 and CDR2 (germline): SGHTA, FQGNSA. V lost 4 bases, J lost 2 bases, and 12 bases stayed unmatched. In DNA form, the CDR3 reads TGTGCCAGCAGCTCCGGGGGATCTAGCGGGGGGGCCCCCTACGAGCAGTACTTC. Its translation: CASSSGGSSGGAPYEQYF. Full variable domain (rest looked up from reference TRBV7-2 and TRBJ2-7): GAGVSQSPSNKVTEKGKDVELRCDPISGHTALYWYRQSLGQGLEFLIYFQGNSAPDKSGLPSDRFSAERTGGSVSTLTIQRTQQEDSAVYLCASSSGGSSGGAPYEQYFGPGTRLTVT.

This clone was seen only once. The chain carries TRBV2 and TRBJ2-7, with D unclear. V was pared by 8 bases and J by 4 bases, with 12 bases between. The CDR3 loop spans 12 amino acids. The germline gives CDR1 SNHLY, CDR2 FYNNEI. CDR3 bases: TGTGCCAGCTCCCAGGATAATTACGAGCAGTACTTC. Its protein product is CASSQDNYEQYF.

CDR3 loop: CASSFGGRASNEQFF. The CDR3 nucleotides read TGTGCCAGTAGTTTTGGCGGGAGGGCCTCCAATGAGCAGTTCTTC. The rearrangement links TRBV19 to TRBJ2-1; 9 bases match TRBD2. Per germline, CDR1 LNHDA and CDR2 SQIVND (reference sequence). The CDR3 is 15 amino acids. V lost 5 bases, J lost 6 bases, and 8 bases stayed unmatched.

This clone has just one count. The V call is TRBV4-3, the J call TRBJ1-4; no firm D call. V was trimmed by 5 bases and J by 3 bases, leaving 13 bases between them. In germline, CDR1 is LGHNA, CDR2 YSLEER. The length of the CDR3 is 15 residues. In DNA, the CDR3 is TGCGCCAGCAGCTTAAATGCGGGTTCTAATGAAAAACTGTTTTTT. This translates into CASSLNAGSNEKLFF.

The chain employs TRBV19 and TRBJ2-1; 8 nucleotides agree with TRBD1. The CDR3 length is 13 residues. Per germline, CDR1 LNHDA and CDR2 SQIVND (reference sequence). V lost 9 bases to trimming and J lost 4 bases; unmatched junction nucleotides: 5. The CDR3 is CASRGPLYNEQFF. Here the CDR3 DNA reads TGTGCCAGCAGGGGGCCACTTTACAATGAGCAGTTCTTC.

The rearrangement joins TRBV7-2 to TRBJ1-5; D not resolved. CDR1 and CDR2 from the germline V gene are SGHTA and FQGNSA. This CDR3 has 15 amino acids. Trimming left V 4 bases short and J 0 bases short, with 10 bases between. The CDR3 sequence is CASSSGSYSNQPQHF. Written as DNA, the CDR3 is TGTGCCAGCAGCTCTGGGAGTTATAGCAATCAGCCCCAGCATTTT.

J is TRBJ1-4 and V is TRBV6-9; D might be TRBD1 (6 bases). The V and J ends lost 10 bases and 7 bases respectively, with 19 bases between them. The CDR3 is 14 residues long. In germline, CDR1 is MNHGY, CDR2 SVAAGI. The chain's CDR3 is CATRQGPGSEKLFF. The CDR3 nucleotides read TGTGCCACCAGGCAGGGGCCGGGTAGTGAAAAACTGTTTTTT.

V and J are TRBV7-2 and TRBJ2-7, with 9 nucleotides matching TRBD2. CDR1 and CDR2 from the germline V gene are SGHTA and FQGNSA. This CDR3 comprises 15 residues. J lost 7 bases, V lost 6 bases, and 13 bases had no gene match. The CDR3, as DNA: TGTGCCAGCAGACCCTGGGCTAGCGGGGCACGAGAGCAGTACTTC. This gives the protein CASRPWASGAREQYF.

V gene TRBV27 combines with J gene TRBJ1-5; 12 bases agree with TRBD1. Germline CDR1 is MNHEY and CDR2 is SMNVEV (reference sequence). Trimming cost V 6 bases and J 4 bases; bases outside gene matches: 1. The CDR3 sequence is 14 residues long. CDR3 nucleotide sequence: TGTGCCAGCAGGGGACAGGGGGCGAATCAGCCCCAGCATTTT. Protein: CASRGQGANQPQHF.

CDR3 nucleotides: TGTGCCACCAGCAGTGGCCAGGGTTATGGCTACACCTTC. Its protein product is CATSSGQGYGYTF. This chain links TRBV15 with TRBJ1-2; a weak D match, TRBD1 (5 bases). Trimming cost V 3 bases and J 5 bases, with 10 bases left between them. The CDR3 is 13 amino acids. Germline V gene data show CDR1 as LNHNV and CDR2 as YYDKDF (reference sequence).

The genes are TRBV5-8 and TRBJ1-5, with 8 bases aligning to TRBD1. This CDR3 comprises 15 residues. V was clipped by 0 bases and J by 4 bases; unmatched bases: 3. CDR1 is SGHTS, CDR2 YDEGEE, per germline. In DNA, the CDR3 is TGTGCCAGCAGCTTGGGCAGGGGGCTTAATCAGCCCCAGCATTTT. Translation gives CASSLGRGLNQPQHF.

The V call is TRBV7-8, the J call TRBJ2-1, with TRBD2 matching 8 bases. CDR1 SGHVS and CDR2 FQNEAQ come from the germline V gene. The CDR3 has 17 residues. The ends lost 3 bases at V and 3 bases at J; junction bases unmatched: 10. The CDR3 DNA follows: TGTGCCAGCAGCTTGACGCCCGGGACTAGGGTCTACAATGAGCAGTTCTTC. It yields the protein CASSLTPGTRVYNEQFF.

The chain joins TRBV7-9 to TRBJ2-5, with D unclear. V was clipped by 1 base and J by 3 bases, with 6 bases between them. Germline CDR1 is SEHNR and CDR2 is FQNEAQ (reference sequence). CDR3 length equals 13 residues. CDR3 sequence reads: CASSLGPEETQYF. The CDR3 coding sequence is TGTGCCAGCAGCTTAGGGCCAGAAGAGACCCAGTACTTC.

The chain couples TRBV5-1 to TRBJ2-1, with a possible D match to TRBD2 (5 bases). This CDR3 is built from 12 residues. The V gene lost 7 bases and the J gene lost 1 base, with 6 bases spanning the gap. Germline V gene sequence: CDR1 SGHRS, CDR2 YFSETQ. CDR3 sequence reads: CASGGSYNEQFF. The CDR3 DNA sequence: TGCGCCAGCGGAGGATCCTACAATGAGCAGTTCTTC.

The genes are TRBV2 and TRBJ2-5; D is unresolved. The CDR3 covers 12 residues. The V gene lost 7 bases and the J gene lost 0 bases, with 6 bases spanning the gap. Per the germline V gene, CDR1 is SNHLY and CDR2 is FYNNEI. CDR3 amino acids: CASNGYQETQYF. Written as DNA, the CDR3 is TGTGCCAGCAACGGGTACCAAGAGACCCAGTACTTC.

The chain has TRBV28 and TRBJ2-7; possibly TRBD2 for D (5 bases). Per germline, CDR1 MDHEN and CDR2 SYDVKM. V was clipped by 7 bases and J by 2 bases, with 15 bases between them. This CDR3 region has 14 residues. DNA for the CDR3: TGTGCCAGCACCCCCGCGGGTACCACCTACGAGCAGTACTTC. Translated, it gives CASTPAGTTYEQYF.

CDR3 sequence (DNA): TGTGCCAGCAGTTTACAGGGGTTGGGCCTCTATGGCTACACCTTC. It codes for CASSLQGLGLYGYTF. The chain recombines TRBV27 with TRBJ1-2, with D possibly being TRBD1 (6 bases). The V end lost 2 bases, the J end lost 4 bases, and 14 bases lay between the germline ends. From germline, CDR1 is MNHEY and CDR2 SMNVEV (reference sequence). The CDR3 sequence is 15 residues long.

This clone was observed a single time. The chain uses TRBV19 and TRBJ1-3; 10 bases fit TRBD1. CDR1 and CDR2 (germline): LNHDA, SQIVND (reference sequence). This CDR3 spans 14 amino acids. V shed 6 bases and J 5 bases; nucleotides not matched to a gene: 4. The DNA for the CDR3 is TGTGCCAGTAGATGGACAGGGGGAAGAAACACCATATATTTT. Protein sequence: CASRWTGGRNTIYF.

The chain carries TRBV27 and TRBJ2-1, with D tentatively TRBD1 (6 bases). Looked up from germline, CDR1 is MNHEY and CDR2 is SMNVEV (reference sequence). Trimming shortened V by 5 bases and J by 7 bases, and 18 bases separated the two germline ends. The CDR3 totals 15 residues. The CDR3 here is CASSSRQVGRNEQFF. The CDR3 bases are TGTGCCAGCAGTAGTCGACAGGTGGGAAGAAATGAGCAGTTCTTC.

Regarding this clone: The identical CDR3 is also encoded by other nucleotide sequences in the sample. The genes are TRBV3-1 (or the pseudogene TRBV3-2) and TRBJ2-2; 7 bases fit TRBD2. Looked up from germline, CDR1 is LGHDT and CDR2 is YNNKEL (reference sequence). This CDR3 comprises 14 residues. J gave up 1 base and V 4 bases, and 0 bases lay outside the gene matches. The CDR3 here is CASSRGGNTGELFF. Written as DNA, the CDR3 is TGTGCCAGCAGCCGGGGGGGGAACACCGGGGAGCTGTTTTTT.

This chain links TRBV7-9 with TRBJ1-1; 11 bases line up with TRBD1. The CDR3 runs 14 residues. With 6 bases clipped from V and 4 bases from J, the junction kept 4 bases outside the gene matches. Germline assignment: CDR1 SEHNR and CDR2 FQNEAQ (reference sequence). The CDR3 DNA reads TGTGCCAGCAGATTCGGACAGGGGGCCACTGAAGCTTTCTTT. Encoded protein: CASRFGQGATEAFF.

This chain connects TRBV30 to TRBJ2-3, with D possibly TRBD2 on 6 matching bases. CDR3 size: 15 residues. The V gene lost 4 bases and the J gene lost 0 bases, with 14 bases spanning the gap. From germline, CDR1 is GTSNPN and CDR2 SVGIG (reference sequence). The CDR3 coding sequence is TGTGCCTGGACTCCTAACAGCGGGAGCACAGATACGCAGTATTTT. Its translation is CAWTPNSGSTDTQYF. The variable domain in full, with the rest retrieved from reference TRBV30 and TRBJ2-3, is SQTIHQWPATLVQPVGSPLSLECTVEGTSNPNLYWYRQAAGRGLQLLFYSVGIGQISSEVPQNLSASRPQDRQFILSSKKLLLSDSGFYLCAWTPNSGSTDTQYFGPGTRLTVL.

The V call is TRBV19, the J call TRBJ1-6; 8 positions match TRBD1. V lost 3 bases, J lost 9 bases, and 4 bases stayed unmatched. The CDR3 totals 14 residues. Per germline, CDR1 LNHDA and CDR2 SQIVND (reference sequence). CDR3 sequence reads: CASSMGTGPSPLHF. The DNA for the CDR3 is TGTGCCAGTAGTATGGGGACAGGACCTTCACCCCTCCACTTT.

The V call is TRBV5-6, the J call TRBJ2-5; 7 positions match TRBD1. The V and J ends lost 0 bases and 5 bases, in that order; junction bases with no gene match: 10. The CDR3 is 16 residues long. Germline CDR1 reads SGHDT; CDR2 reads YYEEEE. The CDR3 DNA reads TGTGCCAGCAGCTTGGCGCGGACAGGCCCGGGGGAGACCCAGTACTTC. Translation gives CASSLARTGPGETQYF.